The T cell receptor (beta chain) described here comes from a study of blood T cell repertoires in COVID-19. V shed 0 bases and J shed 5 bases, with 14 bases lying between them. The germline CDR1 and CDR2 sequences are SGHRS and YFSETQ. The CDR3 has 15 amino acids. Libraries were prepared by immunoSEQ multiplex PCR; TCRdb keeps only in-frame clonotypes and omits some of them. The table lists approximately 200,000 clones, 80% to 90% of them singletons, with 6.2% in the top ten. The chain recombines TRBV5-1 with TRBJ1-2; tentative D call: TRBD1 (5 bases). This receptor was taken from a man in his fifties or sixties who had recovered from COVID-19. Material for sequencing was peripheral blood. CDR3 nucleotides: TGCGCCAGCAGCTTGGATGGGGCCGCCTTGTATGGCTACACCTTC. Its protein is CASSLDGAALYGYTF.